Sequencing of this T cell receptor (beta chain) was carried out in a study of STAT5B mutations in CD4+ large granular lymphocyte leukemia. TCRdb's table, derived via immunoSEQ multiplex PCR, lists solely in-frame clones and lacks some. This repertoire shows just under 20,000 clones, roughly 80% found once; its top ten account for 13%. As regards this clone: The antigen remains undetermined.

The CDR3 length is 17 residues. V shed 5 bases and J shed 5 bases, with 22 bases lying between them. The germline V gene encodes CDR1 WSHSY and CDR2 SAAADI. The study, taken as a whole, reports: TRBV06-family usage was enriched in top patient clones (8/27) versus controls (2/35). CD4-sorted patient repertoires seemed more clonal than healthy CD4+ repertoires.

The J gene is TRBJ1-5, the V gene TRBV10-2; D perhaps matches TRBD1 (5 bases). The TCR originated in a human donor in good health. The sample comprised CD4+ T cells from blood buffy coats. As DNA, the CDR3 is TGCGCCAGCAGTTCAACAGGTTTCAGCGCAAGGCATCAGCCCCAGCATTTT. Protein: CASSSTGFSARHQPQHF.